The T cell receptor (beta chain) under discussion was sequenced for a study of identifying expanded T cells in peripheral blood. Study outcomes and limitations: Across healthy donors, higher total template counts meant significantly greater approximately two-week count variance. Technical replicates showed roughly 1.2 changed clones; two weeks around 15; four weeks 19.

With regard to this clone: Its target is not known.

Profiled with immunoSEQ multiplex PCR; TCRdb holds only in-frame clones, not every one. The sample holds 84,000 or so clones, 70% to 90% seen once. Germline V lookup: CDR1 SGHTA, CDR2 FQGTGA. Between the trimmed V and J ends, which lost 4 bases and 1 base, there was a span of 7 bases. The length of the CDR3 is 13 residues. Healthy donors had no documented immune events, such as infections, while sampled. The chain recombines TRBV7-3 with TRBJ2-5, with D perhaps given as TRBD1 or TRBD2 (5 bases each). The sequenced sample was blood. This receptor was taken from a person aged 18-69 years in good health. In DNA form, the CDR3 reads TGTGCCAGCAGCTCCGGGGCCCAAGAGACCCAGTACTTC. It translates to CASSSGAQETQYF. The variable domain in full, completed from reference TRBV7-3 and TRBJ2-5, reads GAGVSQTPSNKVTEKGKYVELRCDPISGHTALYWYRQSLGQGPEFLIYFQGTGAADDSGLPNDRFFAVRPEGSVSTLKIQRTERGDSAVYLCASSSGAQETQYFGPGTRLLVL.